This TCR beta chain is drawn from a study of shared clonotypes between healthy human individuals. Points from the study as a whole: An expected dependence of interdonor clonotype sharing on sequencing depth was noted.

PCR replicates from unsorted PBMC used approximately 0.3 ug DNA, and this amount was tens of thousands of T cell genomes. Per the study methods: Filtering of immunoSEQ junctional sequences could not match full-length read filtering. TCRdb's table, derived via immunoSEQ multiplex PCR, lists solely in-frame clones and lacks some. Clonal size and the V and J genes are those of that table, whereas D and trimming came from the DNA. The table has 450,000 to 500,000 clones, 81% seen once. The CDR3 totals 16 residues. CDR1 is LNHDA, CDR2 SQIVND, per germline (reference sequence). Recent acute infections and vaccinations were absent in the healthy HIV-negative adult donors. This clone is a singleton in its sample. Its cognate antigen is unknown. One base separates it from a far larger clone, so it is likely a read error.

This TCR was recovered from a woman aged 40 to 55 in good health. Some clones in this sample may be carry-over from other donors' samples. V gene TRBV19 combines with J gene TRBJ1-1; a weak D match, TRBD1 (5 bases). Sequenced: PBMCs. The CDR3 DNA reads TGTGCCAGTACCCACGGTGCCTTAGGGGTGAACACTGAATCTTTCTTT. This sequence encodes CASTHGALGVNTESFF.